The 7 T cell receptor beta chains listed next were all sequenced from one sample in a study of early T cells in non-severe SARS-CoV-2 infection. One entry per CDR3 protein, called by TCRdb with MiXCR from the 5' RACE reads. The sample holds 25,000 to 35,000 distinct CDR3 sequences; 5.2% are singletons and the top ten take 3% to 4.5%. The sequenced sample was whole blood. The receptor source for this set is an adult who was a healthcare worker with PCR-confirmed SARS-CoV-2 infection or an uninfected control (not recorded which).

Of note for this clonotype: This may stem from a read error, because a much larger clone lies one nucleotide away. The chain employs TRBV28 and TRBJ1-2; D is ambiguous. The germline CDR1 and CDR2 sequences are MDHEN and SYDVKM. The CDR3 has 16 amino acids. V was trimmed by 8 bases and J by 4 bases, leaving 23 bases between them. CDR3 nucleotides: TGTGCCAGCTGCGAAGATTCCCGGACGGTACGCTATGGCTACACCTTC. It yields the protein CASCEDSRTVRYGYTF.

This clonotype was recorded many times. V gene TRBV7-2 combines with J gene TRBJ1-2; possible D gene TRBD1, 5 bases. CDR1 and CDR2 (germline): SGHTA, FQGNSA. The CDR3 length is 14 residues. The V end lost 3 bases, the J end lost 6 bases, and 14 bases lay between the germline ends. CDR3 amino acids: CASSFEGRSHGYTF. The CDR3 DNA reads TGTGCCAGCAGCTTTGAGGGACGGTCTCATGGCTACACCTTC.

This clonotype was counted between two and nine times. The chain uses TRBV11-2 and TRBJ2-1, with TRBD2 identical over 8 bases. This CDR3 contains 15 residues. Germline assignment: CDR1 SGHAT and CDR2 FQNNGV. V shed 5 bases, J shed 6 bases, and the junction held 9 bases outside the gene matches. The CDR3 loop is CASSPLSGNPNEQFF. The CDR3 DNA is TGTGCCAGCAGCCCGCTTAGCGGGAACCCCAATGAGCAGTTCTTC. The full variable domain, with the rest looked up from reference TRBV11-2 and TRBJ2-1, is EAGVAQSPRYKIIEKRQSVAFWCNPISGHATLYWYQQILGQGPKLLIQFQNNGVVDDSQLPKDRFSAERLKGVDSTLKIQPAKLEDSAVYLCASSPLSGNPNEQFFGPGTRLTVL.

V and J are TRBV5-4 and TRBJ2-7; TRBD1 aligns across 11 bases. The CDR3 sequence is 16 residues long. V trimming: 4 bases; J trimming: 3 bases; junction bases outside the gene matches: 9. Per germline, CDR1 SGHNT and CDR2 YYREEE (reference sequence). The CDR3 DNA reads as TGTGCCAGCAGCCCGGGACCGGGACAGGGGGTCTACGAGCAGTACTTC. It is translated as CASSPGPGQGVYEQYF. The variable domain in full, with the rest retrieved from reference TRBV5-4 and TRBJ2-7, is ETGVTQSPTHLIKTRGQQVTLRCSSQSGHNTVSWYQQALGQGPQFIFQYYREEENGRGNFPPRFSGLQFPNYSSELNVNALELDDSALYLCASSPGPGQGVYEQYFGPGTRLTVT.

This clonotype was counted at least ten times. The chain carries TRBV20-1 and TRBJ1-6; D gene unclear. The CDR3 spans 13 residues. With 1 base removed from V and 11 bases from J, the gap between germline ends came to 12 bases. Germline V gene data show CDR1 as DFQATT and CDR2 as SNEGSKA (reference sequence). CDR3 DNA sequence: TGCAGTGCTAGAGTTGGCGGGAACACACCCCTCCACTTT. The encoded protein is CSARVGGNTPLHF.

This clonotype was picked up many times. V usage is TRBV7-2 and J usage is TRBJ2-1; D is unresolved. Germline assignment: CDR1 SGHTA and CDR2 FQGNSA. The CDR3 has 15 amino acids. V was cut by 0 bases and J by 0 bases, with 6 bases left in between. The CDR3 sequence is CASSLASNSYNEQFF. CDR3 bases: TGTGCCAGCAGCTTAGCTTCCAACTCCTACAATGAGCAGTTCTTC.

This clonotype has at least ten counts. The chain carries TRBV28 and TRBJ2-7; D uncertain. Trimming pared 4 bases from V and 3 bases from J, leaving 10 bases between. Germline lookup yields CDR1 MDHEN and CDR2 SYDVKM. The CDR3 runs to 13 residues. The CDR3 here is CASSYYKFYEQYF. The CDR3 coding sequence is TGTGCCAGCAGTTACTACAAATTCTACGAGCAGTACTTC.